This T cell receptor (beta chain) was retrieved from a study of OX40 agonist ivuxolimab in advanced cancers. Turning to the study itself: Ivuxolimab was administered intravenously to patients at 0.01 to 10 mg/kg every 2 weeks.

The repertoire was sequenced with immunoSEQ multiplex PCR; TCRdb's copy has only in-frame clones and lacks some. The profile covers some 57,000 clones, with 85% to 90% appearing a single time and under 5.5% taken by the ten largest. Study-wide results and caveats: Clones of CD4+ and CD8+ blood T cells grew by week 6 at doses of 0.1 to 3.0 mg/kg. The study found among the lowest clonal expansion in partial responders at 0.1-3.0 mg/kg.

This clone appeared a single time. Its matching antigen is unknown. This receptor was identified in an adult with an advanced solid tumor such as melanoma, head and neck, liver or kidney cancer. The sample was CD4+ or CD8+ T cells sorted from blood, taken in a trial of the OX40 agonist ivuxolimab.

The CDR3 nucleotides are TGTGCCACCAGCTTCCTTGGGGCCACCGGGGAGCTGTTTTTT. Amino acid sequence: CATSFLGATGELFF. The rearrangement joins TRBV15 to TRBJ2-2; perhaps TRBD1 as D (5 bases). Trimming took off 5 bases at V and 4 bases at J, with 11 bases between the two ends. Per germline, CDR1 LNHNV and CDR2 YYDKDF (reference sequence). The CDR3 totals 14 residues.